The sequence of this T cell receptor beta chain was determined in a study of T-cell reconstitution after alpha-beta-depleted transplantation in children (dated by TCRdb to the mid-2010s). General notes on the study: Using TCR repertoire profiling, the study quantitatively followed how T-cell immune reconstitution unfolded in children after TCRalphabeta/CD19-depleted allogeneic hematopoietic cell transplantation.

With respect to this clonotype: Its antigen target is currently unknown. One base away there is no much larger clone; base qualities are not given.

V loses 5 bases of germline sequence and J loses 6 bases, and the interval between the two ends is 14 bases. The CDR3 contains 14 residues, cysteine and phenylalanine counted. Kept here is only the CDR3 DNA, which spans 42 bases and is read in frame from base 1. As encoded in the germline V gene, CDR1 is SGHNT while CDR2 is YENEEA. Receptor amplification or capture employed PCR. TCRdb records Illumina HiSeq 2500 as the sequencer. TCR library preparation used molecular barcoding, with unique molecular identifiers applied to normalize quantification of the TCRbeta repertoire. The public reads were quality trimmed at Q25 with fastp and then assembled into clones with MiXCR by TCRdb, keeping productive beta chains. A single entry per CDR3 protein holds the most common genes and DNA from its merged rows. The sample contains approximately 400,000 distinct CDR3 sequences, about a tenth of them found a single time. Roughly 5% of the sample rests with the top ten.

The sequenced sample was PBMCs from the stem cell graft donor, obtained from the stem cell graft. Recombination joined TRBV11-3 with TRBJ2-1; the D element could tentatively be TRBD1 or TRBD2, as 5 bases agree for each. The sequence came from a human donor who donated a stem cell graft to a child with acute myeloid leukemia. For the CDR3, the sequence is CASSHGRGSNEQFF. The bases are TGTGCCAGCAGCCACGGACGGGGCTCCAATGAGCAGTTCTTC.